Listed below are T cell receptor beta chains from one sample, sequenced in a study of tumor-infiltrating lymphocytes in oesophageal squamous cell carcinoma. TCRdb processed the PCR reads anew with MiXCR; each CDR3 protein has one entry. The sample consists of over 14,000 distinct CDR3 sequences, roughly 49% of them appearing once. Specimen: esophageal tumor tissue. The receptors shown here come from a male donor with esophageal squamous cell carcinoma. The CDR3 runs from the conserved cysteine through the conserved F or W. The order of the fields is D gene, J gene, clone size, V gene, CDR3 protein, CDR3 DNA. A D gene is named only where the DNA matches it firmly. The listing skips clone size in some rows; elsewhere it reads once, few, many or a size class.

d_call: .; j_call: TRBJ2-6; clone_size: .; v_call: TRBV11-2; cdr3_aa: CASSLTTVSSGANVLTF; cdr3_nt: TGTGCCAGCAGCTTAACGACAGTGAGCTCTGGGGCCAACGTCCTGACTTTC
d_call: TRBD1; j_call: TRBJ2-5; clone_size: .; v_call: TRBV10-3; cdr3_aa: CAIGGQGKETQYF; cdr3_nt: TGTGCCATCGGGGGACAGGGAAAAGAGACCCAGTACTTC
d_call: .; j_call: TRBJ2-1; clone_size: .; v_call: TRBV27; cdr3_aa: CASRQGGLYNEQFF; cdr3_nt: TGTGCCAGCAGACAGGGTGGCCTCTACAATGAGCAGTTCTTC
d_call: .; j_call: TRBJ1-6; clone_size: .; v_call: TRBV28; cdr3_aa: CASRPSLRTLPRPLHF; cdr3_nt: TGTGCCAGCAGGCCTAGCCTGAGGACCTTGCCTCGCCCCCTCCACTTT
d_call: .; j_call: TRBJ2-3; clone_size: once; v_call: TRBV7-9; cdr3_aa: CASSLAGRGSFTDTQYF; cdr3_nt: TGTGCCAGCAGCTTGGCAGGAAGAGGGTCTTTTACAGATACGCAGTATTTT
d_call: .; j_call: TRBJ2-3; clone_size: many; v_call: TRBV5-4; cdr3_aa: CASSSQASIRDTQYF; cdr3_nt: TGTGCCAGCAGCTCCCAAGCGAGTATTAGAGATACGCAGTATTTT
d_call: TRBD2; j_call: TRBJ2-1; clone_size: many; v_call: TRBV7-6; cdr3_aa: CASSLATASGSNEQFF; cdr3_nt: TGTGCCAGCAGCTTAGCCACGGCTAGCGGGAGCAATGAGCAGTTCTTC
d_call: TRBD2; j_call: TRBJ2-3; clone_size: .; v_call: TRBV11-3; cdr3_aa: CASSWGTSGRSTDTQYF; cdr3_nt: TGTGCCAGCAGCTGGGGGACTAGCGGGAGGAGCACAGATACGCAGTATTTT
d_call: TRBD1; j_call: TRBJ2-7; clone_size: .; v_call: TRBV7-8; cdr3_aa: CASSFRGQGRIEQYF; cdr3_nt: TGTGCCAGCAGCTTTCGGGGACAGGGGAGGATCGAGCAGTACTTC
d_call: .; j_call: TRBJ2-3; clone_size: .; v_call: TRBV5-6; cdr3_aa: CASSLGATTWGDTQYF; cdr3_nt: TGTGCCAGCAGCTTGGGGGCGACTACCTGGGGAGATACGCAGTATTTT
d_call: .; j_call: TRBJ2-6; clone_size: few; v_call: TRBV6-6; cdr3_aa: CASSYSWFIVFGANVLTF; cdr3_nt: TGTGCCAGCAGTTACTCGTGGTTCATAGTTTTTGGGGCCAACGTCCTGACTTTC
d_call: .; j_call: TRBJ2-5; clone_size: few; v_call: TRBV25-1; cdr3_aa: CASSGLPQETQYF; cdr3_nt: TGTGCCAGCAGTGGGTTACCCCAAGAGACCCAGTACTTC
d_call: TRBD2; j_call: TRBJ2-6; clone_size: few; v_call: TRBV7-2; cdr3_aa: CASNSGGLSGANVLTF; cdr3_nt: TGTGCCAGCAACTCCGGGGGGTTAAGTGGGGCCAACGTCCTGACTTTC
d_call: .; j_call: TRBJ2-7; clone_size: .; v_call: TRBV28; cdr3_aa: CASSPLGGPRSYEQYF; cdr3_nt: TGTGCCAGCAGTCCGCTCGGAGGCCCACGCTCCTACGAGCAGTACTTC
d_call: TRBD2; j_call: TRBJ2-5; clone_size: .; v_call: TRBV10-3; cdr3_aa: CAIGSSGSLGTQYF; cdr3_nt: TGTGCCATCGGTTCTAGCGGTAGTCTTGGGACCCAGTACTTC
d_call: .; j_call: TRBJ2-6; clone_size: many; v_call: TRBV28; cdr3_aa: CASSCGSDGSSAGANVLTF; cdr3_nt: TGTGCCAGCAGTTGCGGTTCCGACGGCTCCTCCGCTGGGGCCAACGTCCTGACTTTC
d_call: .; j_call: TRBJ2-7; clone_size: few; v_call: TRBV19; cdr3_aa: CASSNLGGYEQYF; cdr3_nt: TGTGCCAGTAGTAACCTAGGGGGCTACGAGCAGTACTTC
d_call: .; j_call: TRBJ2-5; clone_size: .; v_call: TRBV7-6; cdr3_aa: CASSTTFEDGETQYF; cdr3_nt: TGTGCTAGCAGCACTACGTTTGAGGATGGAGAGACCCAGTACTTC
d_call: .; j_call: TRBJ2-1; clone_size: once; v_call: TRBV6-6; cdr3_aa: CASSSPQEQFF; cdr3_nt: TGTGCCAGCAGTTCGCCCCAGGAGCAGTTCTTC
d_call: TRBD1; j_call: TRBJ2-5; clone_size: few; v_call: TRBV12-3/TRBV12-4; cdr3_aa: CASSYQGQRGETQYF; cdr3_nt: TGTGCCAGCAGTTACCAGGGACAGCGTGGAGAGACCCAGTACTTC
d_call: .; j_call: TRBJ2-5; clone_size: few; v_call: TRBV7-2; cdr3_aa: CASSFYRGTVNF; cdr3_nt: TGTGCCAGCAGCTTTTATCGAGGGACGGTTAACTTC
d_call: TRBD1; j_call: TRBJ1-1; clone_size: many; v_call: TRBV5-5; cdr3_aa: CASSLRGSGTGTEAFF; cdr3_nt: TGTGCCAGCAGCTTGCGAGGTTCTGGGACAGGGACTGAAGCTTTCTTT
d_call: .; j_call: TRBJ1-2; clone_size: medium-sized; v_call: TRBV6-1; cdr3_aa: CASSEAQGANYGYTF; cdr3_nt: TGTGCCAGCAGTGAAGCGCAGGGAGCTAACTATGGCTACACCTTC
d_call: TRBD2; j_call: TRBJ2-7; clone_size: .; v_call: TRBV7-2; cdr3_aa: CASSFYERGDEQYF; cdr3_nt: TGTGCCAGCTCCTTTTATGAGCGGGGCGACGAGCAGTACTTC
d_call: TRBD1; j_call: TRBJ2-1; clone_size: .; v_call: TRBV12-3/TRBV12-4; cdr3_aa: CASSWTGGEQFF; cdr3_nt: TGTGCCAGCAGTTGGACAGGGGGTGAGCAGTTCTTC
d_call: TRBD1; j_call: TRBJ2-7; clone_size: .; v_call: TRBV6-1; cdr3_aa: CASKTGGDDYEQYF; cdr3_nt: TGTGCCAGCAAGACAGGGGGCGATGACTACGAGCAGTACTTC
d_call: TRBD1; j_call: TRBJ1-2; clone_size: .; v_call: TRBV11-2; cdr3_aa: CASSSLTGVGYTF; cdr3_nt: TGTGCCAGCAGCTCCCTGACAGGGGTCGGCTACACCTTC
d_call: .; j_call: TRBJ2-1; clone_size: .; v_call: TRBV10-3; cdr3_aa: CAISGLPANEQFF; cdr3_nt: TGTGCCATCAGTGGGCTCCCGGCCAATGAGCAGTTCTTC
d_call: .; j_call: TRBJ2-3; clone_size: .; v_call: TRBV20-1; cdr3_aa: CSARPHGAESTDTQYF; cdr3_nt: TGCAGTGCTAGACCCCACGGGGCGGAAAGCACAGATACGCAGTATTTT
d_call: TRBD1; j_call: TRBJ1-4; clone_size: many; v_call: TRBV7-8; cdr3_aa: CASSLLTGGKLFF; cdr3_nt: TGTGCCAGCAGCTTACTGACAGGGGGGAAACTGTTTTTT
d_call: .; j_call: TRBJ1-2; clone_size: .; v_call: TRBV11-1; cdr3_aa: CASSQELYGYTF; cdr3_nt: TGTGCCAGCAGCCAAGAGTTATATGGCTACACCTTC
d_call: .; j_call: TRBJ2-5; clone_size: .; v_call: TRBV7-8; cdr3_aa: CASSFGLNLEETQYF; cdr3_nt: TGTGCCAGCAGCTTCGGGCTCAACCTTGAAGAGACCCAGTACTTC
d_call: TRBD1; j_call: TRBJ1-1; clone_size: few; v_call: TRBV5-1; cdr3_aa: CASSLVDRVNTEAFF; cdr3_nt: TGCGCCAGCAGCTTGGTAGACAGGGTGAACACTGAAGCTTTCTTT
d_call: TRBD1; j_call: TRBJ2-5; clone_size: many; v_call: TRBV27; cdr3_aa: CASSLTGQGKWQYF; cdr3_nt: TGTGCCAGCAGTTTAACCGGACAGGGGAAGTGGCAGTACTTC
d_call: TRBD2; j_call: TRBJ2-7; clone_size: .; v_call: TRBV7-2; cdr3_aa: CASSLASGGATYEQYF; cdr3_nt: TGTGCCAGCAGCTTAGCTAGCGGGGGGGCCACCTACGAGCAGTACTTC
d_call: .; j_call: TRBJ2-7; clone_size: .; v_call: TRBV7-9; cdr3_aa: CASSLGNPTYEQYF; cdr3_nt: TGTGCCAGCAGCTTAGGGAATCCTACCTACGAGCAGTACTTC
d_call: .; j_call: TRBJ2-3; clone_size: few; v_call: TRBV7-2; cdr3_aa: CASSWKQGFLPDTQYF; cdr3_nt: TGTGCCAGCAGCTGGAAACAGGGTTTTCTCCCAGATACGCAGTATTTT
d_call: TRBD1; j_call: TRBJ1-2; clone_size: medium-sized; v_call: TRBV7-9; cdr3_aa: CASSSRGTEEGHYGYTF; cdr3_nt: TGTGCCAGCAGCTCACGAGGGACAGAAGAGGGGCATTATGGCTACACCTTC
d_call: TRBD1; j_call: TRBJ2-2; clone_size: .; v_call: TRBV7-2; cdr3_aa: CASSLGQGAGELFF; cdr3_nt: TGTGCCAGCAGCCTGGGACAGGGGGCCGGGGAGCTGTTTTTT
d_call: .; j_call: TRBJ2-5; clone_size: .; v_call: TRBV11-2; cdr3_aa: CASSLAGAVYETQYF; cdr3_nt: TGTGCCAGCAGCTTAGCGGGGGCAGTTTACGAGACCCAGTACTTC
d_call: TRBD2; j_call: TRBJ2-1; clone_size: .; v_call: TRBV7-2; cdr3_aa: CASSFTGGETQFF; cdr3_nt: TGTGCCAGCAGCTTCACGGGGGGAGAGACCCAGTTCTTC
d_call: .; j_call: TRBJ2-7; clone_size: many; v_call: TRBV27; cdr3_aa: CASSTHWTRLDEQYF; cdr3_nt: TGTGCCAGCAGTACTCATTGGACGCGTCTCGACGAGCAGTACTTC
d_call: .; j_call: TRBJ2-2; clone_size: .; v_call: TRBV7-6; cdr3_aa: CASSKPISAANTGELFF; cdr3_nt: TGTGCCAGCAGCAAGCCGATATCCGCCGCGAACACCGGGGAGCTGTTTTTT
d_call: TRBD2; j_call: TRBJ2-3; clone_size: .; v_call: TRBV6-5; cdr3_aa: CASSEAYGLAGVGVTDTQYF; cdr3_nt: TGTGCCAGCAGTGAAGCATACGGACTAGCGGGAGTTGGGGTCACAGATACGCAGTATTTT
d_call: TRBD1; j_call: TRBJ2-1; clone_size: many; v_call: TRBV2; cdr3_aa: CAGRDRSPIYNEQFF; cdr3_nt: TGTGCCGGACGGGACAGGTCCCCCATCTACAATGAGCAGTTCTTC
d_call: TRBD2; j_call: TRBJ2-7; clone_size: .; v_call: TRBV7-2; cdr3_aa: CASSLISAGATYEQYF; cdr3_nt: TGTGCCAGCAGCTTAATCTCGGCGGGAGCGACTTACGAGCAGTACTTC
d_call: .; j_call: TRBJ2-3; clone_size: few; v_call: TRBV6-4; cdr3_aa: CASSDSGQPTDTQYF; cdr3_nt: TGTGCCAGCAGTGACTCTGGCCAACCCACAGATACGCAGTATTTT
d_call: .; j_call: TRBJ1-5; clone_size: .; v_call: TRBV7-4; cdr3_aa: CASSSTQGSNQPQHF; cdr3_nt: TGTGCCAGCAGCTCCACACAGGGTAGCAATCAGCCCCAGCATTTT
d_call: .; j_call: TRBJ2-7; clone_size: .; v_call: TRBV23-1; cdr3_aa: CASMKLRVKLWLHLRF; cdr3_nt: .
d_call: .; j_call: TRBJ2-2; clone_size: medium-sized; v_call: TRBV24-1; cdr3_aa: CATSDPPPSAGELFF; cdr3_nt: TGTGCCACCAGTGACCCCCCCCCTTCGGCCGGGGAGCTGTTTTTT
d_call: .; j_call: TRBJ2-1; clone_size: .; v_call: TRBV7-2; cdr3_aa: CASSPGSYNEQFF; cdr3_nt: TGTGCCAGCAGCCCCGGCTCCTACAATGAGCAGTTCTTC
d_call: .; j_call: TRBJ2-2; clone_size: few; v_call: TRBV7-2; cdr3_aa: CASSLKRSGGELFF; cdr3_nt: TGTGCCAGCAGCTTAAAGAGGTCCGGCGGGGAGCTGTTTTTT
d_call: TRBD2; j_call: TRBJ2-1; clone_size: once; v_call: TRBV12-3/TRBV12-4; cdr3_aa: CASSYSGRPYEQFF; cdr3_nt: TGTGCCAGCAGTTATAGCGGGAGGCCCTACGAGCAGTTCTTC